This TCR beta chain was identified during a study of a mutant IDH1 vaccine in newly diagnosed glioma (dated by TCRdb to the early 2020s). General notes on the study: Of the 30 to 35 patients who were treated, approximately 62% were male and about 40% were female, and the mean age was around 41 years. For exploratory analyses, longitudinal TCRB deep sequencing was carried out in 25 to 30 treated patients wherever samples were available. Peripheral blood samples were drawn at six visits, namely V03 (baseline), V05, V07, V10, V12 and V13. Prior to enrollment, standard therapy consisting of radiotherapy alone, temozolomide alone, or radiochemotherapy with temozolomide had been administered to patients, with the combination being received by most patients. Results the study describes overall, beyond this receptor: Vaccine-induced immune responses across multiple MHC alleles were detected in 93.3% of patients. It was noted by the authors that analyses of patient blood samples could not be reproduced owing to sample limitations. Selection of PBMC samples for TCRB deep sequencing was based on availability. Pseudoprogression appeared unrelated to alterations in the top peripheral T cell clonotypes detected by TCRB sequencing.

This clone was detected only a few times. The antigen this receptor binds is unknown. Base qualities are not recorded, but no much larger clone differs from it by a single base. V is cut by 1 base and J by 8 bases, and the space between the germline ends is 13 bases. Inclusive of the bounding cysteine and phenylalanine, the CDR3 is 14 residues long. CDR3 DNA is the only sequence kept; it has 42 bases, read in frame from the first base. The germline V gene gives CDR1 as SGDLS and CDR2 as YYNGEE. The method behind the library was the immunoSEQ multiplex PCR assay. Following the manufacturer's protocol, the hsTCRB Kit was used to amplify rearranged TCR beta chain sequences. TCRB libraries were sequenced on an Illumina MiSeq. Per the source publication's procedure: The kit vendor's proprietary platform handled demultiplexing, trimming and gene mapping. TCRdb retrieved this table from immuneACCESS and kept in-frame rearrangements only. Not all clones are present; in checked studies, unresolved V genes account for under half, and no reason is known for the remainder. Clone size and the V and J calls come from that table; the DNA yielded D and trimming. A total of tens of thousands of clones appear in this sample, 82% of them only once. Clones ranked in the top ten supply about 20% of the sample.

The sample's time point label, decoded: baseline, week 1 (first vaccination visit). This specimen's treatment or condition label, interpreted: pre-vaccination baseline after standard-of-care therapy. All donors had newly diagnosed IDH1-mutant astrocytomas of WHO grade 3 or 4 that showed loss of nuclear ATRX. The samples were drawn from NOA16, a multicentre, single-arm, open-label phase I trial in Germany that tested a mutant IDH1 peptide vaccine in humans for the first time. Visit V03 blood draws served as the baseline sample for immunogenicity testing. Genomic DNA for TCRB sequencing was isolated from EDTA blood with the DNeasy Blood and Tissue Kit.

The specimen comprised PBMCs, sampled from a glioma patient treated with radiotherapy, temozolomide or both. The chain employs TRBV9 and TRBJ2-1, and the D gene may be TRBD1, 6 bases matching. The TCR originated in a man younger than 40 with glioma. This receptor carries the CDR3 CASSVRTVTHEQFF. The nucleotide sequence reads TGTGCCAGCAGCGTAAGGACAGTTACCCATGAGCAGTTCTTC.